This entry lists 24 T cell receptor beta chains sequenced from one sample in a study of prognosis after radiotherapy for stage I lung cancer (dated by TCRdb to the early 2020s). Sequencing was performed on an Illumina HiSeq 3000. Two rounds of multiplex PCR were performed to amplify the TCR beta CDR3 region from genomic DNA. In the first PCR round, primers specific to each TRBV and TRBJ gene were used, and the primer sequences were filed in Chinese patent CN105087789A. TCRdb reworked the public reads: Q25 trimming with fastp, MiXCR clone assembly, productive beta chains retained. Each CDR3 protein gets just one entry, which takes the most common genes and DNA from the rows behind it. Recorded for this sample are 15,000 to 20,000 distinct CDR3 sequences; over 45% of them occurred a single time. The ten largest clones represent approximately 32% of the sample. The material was PBMCs, obtained before or after stereotactic body radiation therapy (not recorded which). The receptor set was obtained from a donor aged 50 or older with non-small cell lung cancer.

The sample holds a few counts of this clonotype. The chain links TRBV6-2 or TRBV6-3 to TRBJ2-1, with D possibly matching TRBD1 (5 bases). CDR1 and CDR2 (germline): MNHEY, SVGEGT. V lost 0 bases, J lost 0 bases, and 12 bases lay in between. CDR3 length equals 17 residues. The CDR3 sequence: CASSYSSHRYSYNEQFF. CDR3 coding DNA: TGTGCCAGCAGTTACTCGTCCCACAGGTACTCCTACAATGAGCAGTTCTTC.

The CDR3 loop is CASSESQGNLYEQYF. The CDR3 nucleotides read TGTGCCAGCAGTGAATCGCAGGGAAATTTATACGAGCAGTACTTC. The rearrangement joins TRBV6-1 to TRBJ2-7; D possibly corresponds to TRBD1 (5 bases). V was trimmed by 2 bases and J by 4 bases, leaving 15 bases between them. The V gene's germline CDR1 is MNHNS and CDR2 SASEGT. CDR3 length: 15 residues.

By share, this clonotype ranks as medium-sized (0.01 to 0.1%). The rearrangement uses TRBV28 and TRBJ2-1, with D maybe TRBD2 (5 bases). V shed 6 bases and J shed 2 bases, with 5 bases lying between them. The CDR3 is 12 amino acids. Germline CDR1 reads MDHEN; CDR2 reads SYDVKM. Written as DNA, the CDR3 is TGTGCCAGCAGGGAGGCCTACAATGAGCAGTTCTTC. This gives the protein CASREAYNEQFF.

The chain uses TRBV6-1 and TRBJ2-7; D not certain. Trimming took 3 bases from V and 3 from J, leaving 6 bases between them. The germline V gene encodes CDR1 MNHNS and CDR2 SASEGT. The CDR3 contains 12 residues. Written as DNA, the CDR3 is TGTGCCAGCAGTGATTATGGCTACGAGCAGTACTTC. Translated: CASSDYGYEQYF.

This clonotype has ten or more counts. The gene calls are TRBV9 and TRBJ1-2; tentative D call: TRBD1 (6 bases). The V end lost 0 bases, the J end lost 4 bases, and 10 bases lay between the germline ends. There are 14 residues in the CDR3. Per germline, CDR1 SGDLS and CDR2 YYNGEE. The CDR3 here is CASSVGDTGYGYTF. The CDR3 DNA follows: TGTGCCAGCAGCGTAGGGGACACCGGCTATGGCTACACCTTC.

The chain couples TRBV6-1 to TRBJ2-5; D may be TRBD1 (6 bases). The V gene lost 6 bases and the J gene lost 4 bases, with 12 bases spanning the gap. Germline assignment: CDR1 MNHNS and CDR2 SASEGT. The CDR3 is 13 amino acids. The CDR3 bases are TGTGCCAGCAGCAGGGGTGATGGAGAGACCCAGTACTTC. Protein: CASSRGDGETQYF.

This clonotype was counted ten times or more. The V call is TRBV9, the J call TRBJ1-5; 7 bases are shared with TRBD1. Germline V lookup: CDR1 SGDLS, CDR2 YYNGEE. The CDR3 runs to 15 residues. V dropped 5 bases and J dropped 5; count of bases not matched to a gene: 10. As DNA, the CDR3 is TGTGCCAGCAGTGTATCTGGGACAGCTCATCAGCCCCAGCATTTT. Its translation is CASSVSGTAHQPQHF.

This clonotype was picked up a small number of times. The missing conserved phenylalanine or tryptophan at the end of this CDR3 makes a read error likely. The rearrangement uses TRBV28 and TRBJ2-6; 8 bases are shared with TRBD2. The CDR3 spans 16 residues. CDR1 MDHEN and CDR2 SYDVKM come from the germline V gene. CDR3: CASSPPGGAGDNVLTL. For the CDR3, the DNA is TGTGCCAGCAGTCCCCCTGGCGGAGCGGGGGACAACGTCCTGACTCTC.

In its sample, this clonotype is medium-sized. The chain has TRBV5-1 and TRBJ2-2, with 10 bases fitting TRBD1. Germline V gives CDR1 SGHRS, CDR2 YFSETQ. The CDR3 loop spans 14 amino acids. V trimming: 8 bases; J trimming: 3 bases; junction bases outside the gene matches: 4. CDR3 nucleotides: TGCGCCAGTGAGACAGGGGGCTACACCGGGGAGCTGTTTTTT. This codes for CASETGGYTGELFF. Full variable domain (missing parts from reference TRBV5-1 and TRBJ2-2): KAGVTQTPRYLIKTRGQQVTLSCSPISGHRSVSWYQQTPGQGLQFLFEYFSETQRNKGNFPGRFSGRQFSNSRSEMNVSTLELGDSALYLCASETGGYTGELFFGEGSRLTVL.

The CDR3: CASSSDYYEQFF. The CDR3 nucleotides read TGTGCCAGCAGCTCGGACTATTATGAGCAGTTCTTC. The chain carries TRBV7-9 and TRBJ2-1, with D possibly being TRBD2 (6 bases). Trimming left V 4 bases short and J 8 bases short, with 9 bases between. The germline V gene has CDR1 SEHNR and CDR2 FQNEAQ (reference sequence). The CDR3 consists of 12 residues.

There are many counts of this clonotype. V and J are TRBV29-1 and TRBJ1-1; 9 nucleotides match TRBD1. Germline trimming cut 7 bases from V and 2 bases from J; bases unmatched to any gene: 8. Germline V gene lookup returns CDR1 SQVTM and CDR2 ANQGSEA. This CDR3 has 14 amino acids. CDR3 nucleotides: TGCAGCGGAACAGGGGGCAGGGGTAACACTGAAGCTTTCTTT. Protein: CSGTGGRGNTEAFF.

This clonotype was counted between two and nine times. The CDR3 protein is CASGTWGRETQYF. DNA for the CDR3: TGTGCCAGCGGAACATGGGGCCGGGAGACCCAGTACTTC. V usage is TRBV3-1 and J usage is TRBJ2-5; tentative D call: TRBD1 (5 bases). Germline lookup yields CDR1 LGHDT and CDR2 YNNKEL (reference sequence). The CDR3 has 13 amino acids. Trimming took 8 bases from V and 5 from J, leaving 15 bases between them.

This chain connects TRBV20-1 to TRBJ2-7; tentatively, D is TRBD1 (5 bases). Between the trimmed V and J ends, which lost 3 bases and 6 bases, there was a span of 15 bases. Germline V gene data show CDR1 as DFQATT and CDR2 as SNEGSKA (reference sequence). The CDR3 totals 13 residues. The CDR3 sequence: CSARADSLCEQYF. The DNA of the CDR3 is TGCAGTGCTAGGGCCGACAGTCTCTGCGAGCAGTACTTC.

The V call is TRBV6-2 or TRBV6-3, the J call TRBJ2-7, with no clear D. The CDR3 is made up of 15 amino acids. Germline V gene data show CDR1 as MNHEY and CDR2 as SVGEGT. Trimming left V 7 bases short and J 2 bases short, with 18 bases between. CDR3 loop: CASIPLATVTYEQYF. CDR3 DNA sequence: TGTGCCAGCATACCCCTGGCAACAGTAACCTACGAGCAGTACTTC.

The chain is built from TRBV12-3 or TRBV12-4 and TRBJ2-7, with D unresolved. V dropped 3 bases and J dropped 3 bases, with 6 bases sitting between them. The CDR3 totals 12 residues. The CDR3 DNA follows: TGTGCCAGCAGTTTGAACGGCTACGAGCAGTACTTC. It is translated as CASSLNGYEQYF.

The J gene is TRBJ1-6, the V gene TRBV20-1, with D possibly matching TRBD1 (6 bases). CDR1 DFQATT and CDR2 SNEGSKA come from the germline V gene (reference sequence). Trimming left V 6 bases short and J 6 bases short, with 12 bases between. The length of the CDR3 is 13 residues. This CDR3 is CSAEWGRNSPLHF. The CDR3, as DNA: TGCAGTGCGGAGTGGGGGCGTAATTCACCCCTCCACTTT.

This sequence joins TRBV12-3 or TRBV12-4 and TRBJ2-2; possible D gene TRBD2, 5 bases. This CDR3 comprises 13 residues. V gave up 7 bases and J gave up 7 bases, with 13 bases separating them. Written as DNA, the CDR3 is TGTGCCAGCACGACCGGGCGGGTCGGGGAGCTGTTTTTT. This codes for CASTTGRVGELFF.

A remark on this clonotype: A junction boundary mismatches the germline segment, possibly from a read error. The chain uses TRBV6-1 and TRBJ2-6; 9 bases align to TRBD1. The CDR3 extends over 17 amino acids. CDR1 is MNHNS, CDR2 SASEGT, per germline. CDR3 coding DNA: TGTGCCGGCAGAGTCCGACAGGGGGGTACTGGGGCCAACGTCCTGACTTTC. Translating gives CAGRVRQGGTGANVLTF.

The rearrangement joins TRBV7-6 to TRBJ1-2; 8 nucleotides line up with TRBD1. The V and J ends lost 6 bases and 8 bases, in that order; junction bases with no gene match: 8. The CDR3 has 13 residues. CDR1 SGHVS and CDR2 FNYEAQ come from the germline V gene. CDR3: CASSGNRGEGYTF. CDR3 nucleotide sequence: TGTGCCAGCAGTGGGAACAGGGGGGAAGGCTACACCTTC.

This clonotype has ten or more counts. J is TRBJ2-5 and V is TRBV29-1; D remains unclear. V was clipped by 2 bases and J by 4 bases, with 14 bases between them. In germline, CDR1 is SQVTM, CDR2 ANQGSEA. The CDR3 covers 14 residues. CDR3 in amino acids: CSVERVGPTETQYF. DNA for the CDR3: TGCAGCGTTGAAAGGGTAGGACCTACAGAGACCCAGTACTTC.

In its sample, this clonotype was seen a few times. This chain uses TRBV7-9 with TRBJ1-6; 8 bases are shared with TRBD1. This CDR3 is built from 15 residues. V shed 5 bases, J shed 6 bases, and the junction held 6 bases outside the gene matches. The V gene's germline CDR1 is SEHNR and CDR2 FQNEAQ (reference sequence). The CDR3 sequence is CASSDYRGSNSPLHF. CDR3 bases: TGTGCCAGCAGCGATTACAGGGGGTCTAATTCACCCCTCCACTTT. The full variable domain, rest sourced from reference TRBV7-9 and TRBJ1-6, is DTGVSQNPRHKITKRGQNVTFRCDPISEHNRLYWYRQTLGQGPEFLTYFQNEAQLEKSRLLSDRFSAERPKGSFSTLEIQRTEQGDSAMYLCASSDYRGSNSPLHFGNGTRLTVT.

This clonotype was observed many times. V and J are TRBV28 and TRBJ1-2; TRBD1 might be the D (5 bases). Trimming took off 8 bases at V and 4 bases at J, with 11 bases between the two ends. CDR1 is MDHEN, CDR2 SYDVKM, per germline. This CDR3 comprises 12 residues. The CDR3 nucleotides are TGTGCCAGCGCGAAAGGGGCCTATGGCTACACCTTC. This encodes CASAKGAYGYTF.

Regarding this clonotype: This is likely an artifact of a read error, given a far larger clone one base away. The chain is built from TRBV10-3 and TRBJ2-2; D possibly corresponds to TRBD1 (6 bases). V lost 7 bases to trimming and J lost 9 bases, with 18 bases between them. The CDR3 is 14 residues long. Germline CDR1 ENHRY, CDR2 SYGVKD. The chain's CDR3 is CAITSAGDNRELFF. In nucleotides, the CDR3 is TGTGCCATCACCTCCGCAGGGGACAACCGGGAGCTGTTTTTT.

The chain joins TRBV6-2 or TRBV6-3 to TRBJ2-5, with D possibly being TRBD2 (6 bases). V gave up 0 bases and J gave up 5 bases, with 13 bases separating them. Germline V gives CDR1 MNHEY, CDR2 SVGEGT. The CDR3 covers 15 residues. CDR3 sequence: CASSYSTGVGETQYF. The CDR3 coding sequence is TGTGCCAGCAGTTACTCGACGGGAGTGGGGGAGACCCAGTACTTC.